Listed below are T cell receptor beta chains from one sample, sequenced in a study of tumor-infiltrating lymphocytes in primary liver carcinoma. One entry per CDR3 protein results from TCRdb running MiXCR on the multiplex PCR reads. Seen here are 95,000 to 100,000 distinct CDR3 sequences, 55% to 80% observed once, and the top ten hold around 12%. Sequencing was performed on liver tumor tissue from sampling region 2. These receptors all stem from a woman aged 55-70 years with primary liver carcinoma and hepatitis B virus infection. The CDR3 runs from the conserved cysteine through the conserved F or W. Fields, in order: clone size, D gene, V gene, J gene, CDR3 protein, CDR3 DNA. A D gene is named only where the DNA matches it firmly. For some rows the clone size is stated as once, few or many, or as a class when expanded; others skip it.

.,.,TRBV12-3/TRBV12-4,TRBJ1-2,CARSPGRGLHGYTF,TGTGCCAGAAGCCCAGGTCGGGGTCTTCATGGTTACACCTTC
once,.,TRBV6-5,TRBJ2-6,CAGSFLSFSSEANFLTF,TGTGCCGGCAGTTTTTTGTCGTTCAGCTCTGAGGCCAACTTCCTGACTTTC
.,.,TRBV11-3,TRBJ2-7,CASSTRGRNYDQYF,TGTGCCAGCAGCACGCGGGGCAGGAACTACGATCAGTACTTC
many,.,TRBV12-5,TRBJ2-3,CASGLVSGTHADTQYF,TGTGCTAGTGGTTTAGTTAGCGGAACCCACGCGGATACGCAGTATTTT
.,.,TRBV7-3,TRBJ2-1,CARSAETSLRNEQFF,TGTGCCCGCAGCGCCGAGACTAGTTTGCGAAATGAGCAGTTCTTC
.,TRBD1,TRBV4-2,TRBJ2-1,CASSEDRGDRVTFF,TGTGCCAGCAGCGAAGATAGGGGAGACAGGGTCACATTCTTC
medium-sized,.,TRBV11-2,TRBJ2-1,CASSLWARTNEQFF,TGTGCCAGCAGCCTGTGGGCTAGGACCAATGAGCAGTTCTTC
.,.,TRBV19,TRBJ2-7,CASSMDNQVSYEQYF,TGTGCCAGTAGTATGGACAACCAAGTCTCCTACGAGCAGTACTTC
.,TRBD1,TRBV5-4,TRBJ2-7,CARSPIGGHYEQYF,TGTGCCAGGAGCCCGATAGGGGGCCACTACGAGCAGTACTTC
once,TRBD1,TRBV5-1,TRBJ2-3,CASSLGAGTGDTDSRYF,TGCGCCAGCAGCTTGGGGGCCGGGACAGGGGACACAGATTCGCGGTATTTT
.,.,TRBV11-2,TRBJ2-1,CASSLPTEQYNDQFF,TGTGCCAGCAGCCTCCCCACGGAGCAGTACAATGATCAGTTCTTC
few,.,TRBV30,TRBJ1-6,CAWSAWGDNPPLHF,TGTGCCTGGAGCGCGTGGGGGGATAATCCACCCCTCCACTTT
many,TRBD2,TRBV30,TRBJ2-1,CAWTLGLAANEQFF,TGTGCCTGGACCCTAGGACTAGCCGCCAATGAGCAGTTCTTC
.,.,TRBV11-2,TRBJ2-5,CAVSLDIGDRENF,TGTGCCGTCAGCTTAGATATCGGGGACCGCGAAAACTTC
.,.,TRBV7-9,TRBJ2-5,CASSYREETQYF,TGTGCCAGCAGCTACCGTGAAGAGACCCAGTACTTC
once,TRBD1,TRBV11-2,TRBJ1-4,CTSSLTDRVWEKLFF,TGTACCAGCAGCCTCACAGACAGGGTATGGGAAAAACTGTTTTTT
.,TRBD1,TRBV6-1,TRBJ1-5,CARRRMTGEGNQPQHF,TGTGCCAGAAGACGCATGACAGGGGAGGGCAATCAGCCCCAGCATTTT
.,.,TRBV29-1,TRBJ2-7,CSFSGGEPYEQYF,TGCAGCTTTTCAGGTGGCGAACCGTACGAGCAGTACTTC
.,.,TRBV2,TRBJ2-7,CASQRHPGPYEQYF,TGTGCCAGCCAGAGACACCCGGGGCCCTACGAGCAGTACTTC
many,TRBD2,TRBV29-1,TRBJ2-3,CSVSGRGITDTQYF,TGCAGCGTGTCGGGGCGGGGGATCACAGATACGCAGTATTTT
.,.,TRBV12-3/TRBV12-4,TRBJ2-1,CASSSGVHKEEFF,TGTGCCAGTAGTTCAGGGGTTCACAAAGAGGAGTTCTTC
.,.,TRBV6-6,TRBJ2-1,CAINKGSSYNEKFF,TGTGCCATCAACAAGGGGAGCTCTTACAATGAGAAGTTCTTC
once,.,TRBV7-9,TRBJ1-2,CASSFASGYGYTF,TGTGCCAGCAGCTTCGCCAGTGGTTATGGCTACACCTTC
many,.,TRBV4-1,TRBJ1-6,CASSQVRDSPLHF,TGCGCCAGCAGCCAAGTAAGGGATTCACCCCTCCACTTT
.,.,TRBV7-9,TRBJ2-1,CASSLTLSNIKWHEQFF,TGTGCCAGCAGCTTAACGCTTAGTAATATAAAATGGCATGAGCAGTTCTTC
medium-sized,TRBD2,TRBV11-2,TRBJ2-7,CASSLSGSLAGVSYEQYF,TGTGCCAGCAGCTTAAGCGGATCTCTAGCGGGAGTCTCTTACGAGCAGTACTTC
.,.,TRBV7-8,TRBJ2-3,CASSLARIGSTDTQYF,TGTGCCAGCAGCTTAGCTAGGATAGGGAGCACAGATACGCAGTATTTT